This entry lists 20 T cell receptor beta chains sequenced from one sample in a study of identical twins. TCRdb re-derived calls from the 5' RACE reads in MiXCR, one entry per CDR3 protein. This repertoire shows about 250,000 distinct CDR3 sequences, about 8% found once; its top ten account for 3% to 3.5%. This sample was also put to use in a study of yellow fever vaccine responses in identical twins.

Material: CD8+ T cells sorted from blood. These receptors were obtained from a woman aged 18-35 years in good health.

This clonotype appeared a few times. The chain is built from TRBV20-1 and TRBJ2-3; 12 bases line up with TRBD2. The length of the CDR3 is 19 residues. Germline loops: CDR1 DFQATT, CDR2 SNEGSKA (reference sequence). V lost 0 bases and J lost 0; bases outside the gene matches: 10. The chain's CDR3 is CSARDLGLAGTTSTDTQYF. The CDR3 nucleotides are TGCAGTGCTAGAGATCTTGGACTAGCGGGAACAACTAGCACAGATACGCAGTATTTT.

This clonotype was recorded at least ten times. This chain links TRBV20-1 with TRBJ2-7; possible D gene TRBD1, 7 bases. Per the germline V gene, CDR1 is DFQATT and CDR2 is SNEGSKA (reference sequence). CDR3 size: 16 residues. The V end lost 6 bases, the J end lost 3 bases, and 24 bases lay between the germline ends. CDR3 loop: CSASRLGRTGNYEQYF. The CDR3 DNA follows: TGCAGTGCCAGTCGACTAGGGAGGACAGGCAACTACGAGCAGTACTTC.

The table lists this clonotype with a few counts. This rearrangement joins TRBV5-1 to TRBJ2-7, with 8 bases identical to TRBD1. V lost 0 bases to trimming and J lost 1 base; unmatched junction nucleotides: 6. Germline V gene lookup returns CDR1 SGHRS and CDR2 YFSETQ. The length of the CDR3 is 16 residues. This CDR3 is CASSLVSQGASYEQYF. For the CDR3, the DNA is TGCGCCAGCAGCTTGGTTTCCCAGGGGGCTTCCTACGAGCAGTACTTC.

Only a few counts were recorded for this clonotype. J is TRBJ2-7 and V is TRBV29-1; TRBD2 matches at 10 bases. Germline V gene lookup returns CDR1 SQVTM and CDR2 ANQGSEA. The V gene end was trimmed by 3 bases and the J gene end by 6 bases; junction bases not matched to a gene: 5. The CDR3 contains 13 residues. The chain's CDR3 is CSVDSSGGGEQYF. CDR3 nucleotides: TGCAGCGTTGATTCCAGCGGGGGGGGCGAGCAGTACTTC.

In this sample, this clonotype turned up a few times. The chain combines TRBV12-3 or TRBV12-4 with TRBJ2-1; TRBD2 matches 8 bases. This CDR3 region has 15 residues. With 2 bases clipped from V and 5 bases from J, the junction kept 5 bases outside the gene matches. CDR3 DNA: TGTGCCAGCAGTTTAACGGCGGGGGGCCACAATGAGCAGTTCTTC. It specifies CASSLTAGGHNEQFF.

This clonotype was observed at least ten times. The rearrangement links TRBV7-6 to TRBJ2-1; D perhaps matches TRBD2 (7 bases). CDR1 SGHVS and CDR2 FNYEAQ come from the germline V gene. The V end lost 6 bases, the J end lost 8 bases, and 14 bases lay between the germline ends. The CDR3 runs to 13 residues. CDR3 nucleotides: TGTGCCAGCAGGCAGGGGAGGGAAGATGAGCAGTTCTTC. This codes for CASRQGREDEQFF.

The chain combines TRBV27 with TRBJ2-5, with a weak D call TRBD2 (5 bases). This CDR3 contains 14 residues. The germline V gene encodes CDR1 MNHEY and CDR2 SMNVEV (reference sequence). Between the trimmed V and J ends, which lost 0 bases and 5 bases, there was a span of 10 bases. CDR3 amino acids: CASSLSWGVETQYF. The CDR3 region has the DNA TGTGCCAGCAGTTTATCTTGGGGAGTGGAGACCCAGTACTTC.

V usage is TRBV7-6 and J usage is TRBJ2-7; 7 bases are shared with TRBD1. Germline CDR1 is SGHVS and CDR2 is FNYEAQ. With 4 bases clipped from V and 5 bases from J, the junction kept 8 bases outside the gene matches. This CDR3 is built from 14 residues. The CDR3 is CASSSGTVLNEQYF. The CDR3 nucleotides are TGTGCCAGCAGCTCCGGGACAGTATTGAACGAGCAGTACTTC.

This clonotype was counted a few times. This rearrangement joins TRBV28 to TRBJ2-1; 10 bases align to TRBD2. CDR1 is MDHEN and CDR2 is SYDVKM in the germline V gene. This CDR3 is built from 18 residues. V lost 5 bases and J lost 0; bases outside the gene matches: 10. CDR3 DNA sequence: TGTGCCAGCAGTAACAGCGGGAGGGTCTTCCGCTCCTACAATGAGCAGTTCTTC. Its protein product is CASSNSGRVFRSYNEQFF.

The rearrangement joins TRBV3-1 to TRBJ1-3; D is unresolved. The CDR3 extends over 17 amino acids. The germline V and J ends were trimmed by 0 bases and 0 bases, with 12 bases remaining between them. Germline V gene data show CDR1 as LGHDT and CDR2 as YNNKEL (reference sequence). The DNA for the CDR3 is TGTGCCAGCAGCCAAGATTCTCGGCTAAGCTCTGGAAACACCATATATTTT. Protein: CASSQDSRLSSGNTIYF.

This clonotype was picked up many times. CDR3: CASSEGGSYEQYF. The CDR3 nucleotides are TGTGCCAGCAGTGAGGGGGGATCCTACGAGCAGTACTTC. This chain uses TRBV2 with TRBJ2-7, with D possibly being TRBD2 (6 bases). Deletions cut 3 bases from V and 1 base from J, with 7 bases between. The CDR3 length is 13 residues. The V gene's germline CDR1 is SNHLY and CDR2 FYNNEI.

The V and J genes are TRBV7-8 and TRBJ2-7; tentative D call: TRBD1 (5 bases). Per the germline V gene, CDR1 is SGHVS and CDR2 is FQNEAQ. With 4 bases removed from V and 5 bases from J, the gap between germline ends came to 15 bases. The CDR3 loop spans 14 amino acids. CDR3 loop: CASSSYGQGDEQYF. The CDR3, as DNA: TGTGCCAGCAGCTCCTATGGACAAGGGGACGAGCAGTACTTC.

For the CDR3, the DNA is TGCAGTGTACCCGCCCTAGCCAAAAACATTCAGTACTTC. Encoded protein: CSVPALAKNIQYF. The chain carries TRBV20-1 and TRBJ2-4; D unclear. The CDR3 loop spans 13 amino acids. V was clipped by 7 bases and J by 0 bases, with 10 bases between them. Germline-derived CDR1 and CDR2 are DFQATT and SNEGSKA (reference sequence).

About this clonotype itself: A read error may explain this, as a much larger clone is one base away. The chain uses TRBV5-1 and TRBJ2-3; either TRBD1 or TRBD2 may supply D (6 bases each). The ends were cut back, 2 bases at V and 7 bases at J, with 23 bases in the middle. The CDR3 totals 17 residues. Germline V CDR1 and CDR2: SGHRS, YFSETQ. Written as DNA, the CDR3 is TGCGCCAGCAGCTTCCTAAGAGACAGGCAGCGGGCATATACGCAGTATTTT. It specifies CASSFLRDRQRAYTQYF.

This clonotype was counted many times. The V call is TRBV28, the J call TRBJ2-7, with 11 bases matching TRBD2. The junction had 10 bases not matched to a gene; V was cut back by 3 bases and J by 0 bases. CDR3 size: 18 residues. Per germline, CDR1 MDHEN and CDR2 SYDVKM. CDR3 region: CASSFWYTSGGSSYEQYF. Written as DNA, the CDR3 is TGTGCCAGCAGTTTTTGGTATACTAGCGGGGGAAGCTCCTACGAGCAGTACTTC.

The J gene is TRBJ2-7, the V gene TRBV5-1, with 9 nucleotides matching TRBD1. Germline CDR1 is SGHRS and CDR2 is YFSETQ. The CDR3 runs to 13 residues. The V gene end was trimmed by 2 bases and the J gene end by 6 bases; junction bases not matched to a gene: 3. The CDR3 is CASSFNRGREQYF. The CDR3 region has the DNA TGCGCCAGCAGCTTTAACAGGGGGCGCGAGCAGTACTTC.

This clonotype came up a few times. The genes are TRBV2 and TRBJ2-3, with 7 bases lining up with TRBD2. Germline values: CDR1 SNHLY, CDR2 FYNNEI. Losses at the gene ends were 7 bases for V and 4 bases for J; bases not matched to a gene: 11. The CDR3 length is 15 residues. DNA of the CDR3: TGTGCCAGCACCGACCACCCAAGCGGGGCAGATACGCAGTATTTT. Its translation: CASTDHPSGADTQYF.

The chain joins TRBV9 to TRBJ2-1, with TRBD2 identical over 10 bases. This CDR3 is built from 15 residues. Germline trimming cut 4 bases from V and 2 bases from J; bases unmatched to any gene: 3. The germline CDR1 and CDR2 sequences are SGDLS and YYNGEE. The CDR3 DNA follows: TGTGCCAGCAGCAATAGCGGGGGGCCCTACAATGAGCAGTTCTTC. It specifies CASSNSGGPYNEQFF.

The chain is built from TRBV28 and TRBJ2-5, with D perhaps matching TRBD1 or TRBD2 (5 bases each). V was trimmed by 3 bases and J by 1 base, leaving 15 bases between them. The CDR3 is 16 residues long. The germline V gene encodes CDR1 MDHEN and CDR2 SYDVKM. The CDR3 sequence is CASSFRETGAQETQYF. CDR3 coding DNA: TGTGCCAGCAGTTTTAGGGAGACCGGGGCCCAAGAGACCCAGTACTTC. Filled out from reference TRBV28 and TRBJ2-5, the complete variable domain reads DVKVTQSSRYLVKRTGEKVFLECVQDMDHENMFWYRQDPGLGLRLIYFSYDVKMKEKGDIPEGYSVSREKKERFSLILESASTNQTSMYLCASSFRETGAQETQYFGPGTRLLVL.

This clonotype occurred a few times. The V call is TRBV5-1, the J call TRBJ2-1; D is uncertain. V was clipped by 3 bases and J by 3 bases, with 16 bases between them. The CDR3 contains 16 residues. Looked up from germline, CDR1 is SGHRS and CDR2 is YFSETQ. CDR3 DNA sequence: TGCGCCAGCAGCTCTATGACTCCGCTGGACTACAATGAGCAGTTCTTC. Its protein is CASSSMTPLDYNEQFF.